Listed below are T cell receptor beta chains from one sample, sequenced in a study of blood T cell repertoires in COVID-19. Assay used: immunoSEQ multiplex PCR; TCRdb lists only in-frame clones, some missing. The profile shows over 100,000 clones, around 80% of them singletons. The sample consisted of peripheral blood. The origin of the receptors is a woman of 80 years or more with active or convalescent COVID-19. Both conserved end residues are part of each CDR3. A D gene is named only where the DNA matches it firmly. Some rows mark clone size as missing; the rest say once, few, many or name a class of expanded clone.

d_gene,j_gene,abundance,v_gene,CDR3aa,CDR3nt
TRBD1,TRBJ1-2,.,TRBV28,CASLRTGVVGYTF,TGTGCCAGCCTTAGGACAGGGGTCGTGGGCTACACCTTC
TRBD1,TRBJ2-2,.,TRBV6-5,CASRPGQGATGELFF,TGTGCCAGCAGGCCGGGACAGGGGGCCACCGGGGAGCTGTTTTTT
.,TRBJ1-4,.,TRBV13,CASSLEFGEKLFF,TGTGCCAGCAGCTTAGAGTTCGGGGAAAAACTGTTTTTT
TRBD1,TRBJ2-1,.,TRBV5-1,CASSPRQGDEQFF,TGCGCCAGCAGCCCAAGACAGGGCGATGAGCAGTTCTTC
TRBD1,TRBJ2-7,.,TRBV5-1,CASSFDRGIYEQYF,TGCGCCAGCAGCTTTGACAGGGGGATCTACGAGCAGTACTTC
.,TRBJ2-7,.,TRBV13,CASSFSTGPLYEQYF,TGTGCCAGCAGCTTTAGTACAGGACCCCTTTACGAGCAGTACTTC
.,TRBJ1-1,few,TRBV9,CASSVVNSNTEAFF,TGTGCCAGCAGCGTAGTGAACTCTAACACTGAAGCTTTCTTT
.,TRBJ1-6,.,TRBV2,CASTWATPNSPLHF,TGTGCCAGCACCTGGGCCACGCCTAATTCACCCCTCCACTTT
TRBD2,TRBJ2-1,.,TRBV7-2,CASSLGAGEAYNEQFF,TGTGCCAGCAGCTTAGGGGCGGGAGAGGCGTACAATGAGCAGTTCTTC
.,TRBJ2-2,.,TRBV15,CATSRGGGNTGELFF,TGTGCCACCAGCAGGGGGGGTGGGAACACCGGGGAGCTGTTTTTT
TRBD1,TRBJ1-5,.,TRBV18,CASSPGTANQPQHF,TGTGCCAGCTCACCGGGGACAGCGAATCAGCCCCAGCATTTT
.,TRBJ1-1,.,TRBV11-2,CASSLDLAGKTEAFF,TGTGCCAGCAGCTTAGATCTGGCAGGGAAGACTGAAGCTTTCTTT
.,TRBJ1-3,.,TRBV5-1,CASSLGQISGNTIYF,TGCGCCAGCAGCTTGGGACAGATCTCTGGAAACACCATATATTTT
.,TRBJ2-7,once,TRBV5-6,CASSLPQGYEQYF,TGTGCCAGCAGCTTACCCCAGGGCTACGAGCAGTACTTC
TRBD1,TRBJ1-6,.,TRBV6-4,CASRPTGTGGIALHF,TGTGCCAGCAGACCGACCGGGACAGGGGGTATAGCCCTCCACTTT
.,TRBJ2-1,.,TRBV11-1,CASRPGRTTYNEQFF,TGTGCCAGCAGGCCTGGCCGGACTACTTACAATGAGCAGTTCTTC
TRBD2,TRBJ2-4,.,TRBV11-2,CASSLVAGVAKNIQYF,TGTGCCAGCAGCTTAGTTGCGGGAGTAGCCAAAAACATTCAGTACTTC
.,TRBJ1-5,.,TRBV28,CASDRSRTYSNQPQHF,TGTGCCAGCGACCGGAGCAGGACTTATAGCAATCAGCCCCAGCATTTT
.,TRBJ2-2,.,TRBV6-6,CASSYSKGLTGELFF,TGTGCCAGCAGTTACTCTAAGGGGTTGACCGGGGAGCTGTTTTTT
TRBD1,TRBJ1-2,.,TRBV28,CASSFPGGSYGYTF,TGTGCCAGCAGTTTTCCAGGGGGCAGTTATGGCTACACCTTC
.,TRBJ1-2,.,TRBV27,CASSLFSRDSGYTF,TGTGCCAGCAGTTTATTCAGTAGGGACTCTGGCTACACCTTC
.,TRBJ2-7,.,TRBV10-1,CASSESAAQAYEQYF,TGCGCCAGCAGTGAGTCGGCTGCACAAGCCTACGAGCAGTACTTC
.,TRBJ2-1,.,TRBV4-1,CASSQEGTRSEQFF,TGCGCCAGCAGCCAAGAAGGGACTCGGAGTGAGCAGTTCTTC
TRBD2,TRBJ2-3,.,TRBV7-8,CASSSRGGDTQYF,TGTGCCAGCAGCTCCCGCGGGGGAGATACGCAGTATTTT
TRBD2,TRBJ2-7,.,TRBV10-3,CATSGLLYEQYF,TGTGCCACTAGCGGGTTACTCTACGAGCAGTACTTC
.,TRBJ2-7,.,TRBV7-6,CASSLAGGEGYEQYF,TGTGCCAGCAGCTTAGCTGGGGGCGAGGGCTACGAGCAGTACTTC
TRBD2,TRBJ2-1,.,TRBV10-2,CASSPGLAGIYNEQFF,TGCGCCAGCTCTCCGGGACTAGCGGGGATTTACAATGAGCAGTTCTTC
TRBD1,TRBJ1-6,.,TRBV9,CASSATQGAPNSPLHF,TGTGCCAGCAGCGCAACACAGGGGGCCCCTAATTCACCCCTCCACTTT
.,TRBJ2-6,.,TRBV20-1,CSGGSYGVLTF,TGCAGTGGAGGGTCGTACGGCGTCCTGACTTTC
.,TRBJ2-1,.,TRBV6-1,CASSELSIGSGNEQFF,TGTGCCAGCAGTGAATTATCAATAGGTAGCGGTAATGAGCAGTTCTTC
.,TRBJ2-3,.,TRBV10-3,CAISDGGSPDTQYF,TGTGCCATCAGTGATGGGGGGTCGCCAGATACGCAGTATTTT
.,TRBJ2-1,once,TRBV6-5,CASRPSASSYNEQFF,TGTGCCAGCAGGCCTAGCGCCAGCTCCTACAATGAGCAGTTCTTC
.,TRBJ2-7,.,TRBV2,CASKPGHRPYEQYF,TGTGCCAGCAAACCGGGACACCGACCCTACGAGCAGTACTTC
.,TRBJ2-7,.,TRBV28,CASSSRESYEQYF,TGTGCCAGCAGTTCCCGGGAGAGTTACGAGCAGTACTTC
TRBD1,TRBJ1-1,.,TRBV11-2,CASSLNGLGTGHTEAFF,TGTGCCAGCAGCTTAAATGGGTTGGGGACAGGGCACACTGAAGCTTTCTTT
TRBD1,TRBJ2-3,.,TRBV2,CASSKTGVWGLTDTQYF,TGTGCCAGCAGCAAGACAGGGGTATGGGGATTGACAGATACGCAGTATTTT
TRBD2,TRBJ2-7,.,TRBV25-1,CASRGGGSGAYEQYF,TGTGCCAGCAGGGGTGGCGGGAGTGGGGCCTACGAGCAGTACTTC
TRBD1,TRBJ2-2,.,TRBV28,CASFWGTGKSGELFF,TGTGCCAGCTTTTGGGGGACAGGGAAGTCCGGGGAGCTGTTTTTT
TRBD1,TRBJ2-1,.,TRBV6-5,CASSLTGTAINEQFF,TGTGCCAGCAGTCTAACCGGGACAGCAATCAATGAGCAGTTCTTC
TRBD1,TRBJ2-7,.,TRBV5-6,CASRPIRDRADEQYF,TGTGCCAGCAGGCCGATCCGGGACAGGGCGGACGAGCAGTACTTC